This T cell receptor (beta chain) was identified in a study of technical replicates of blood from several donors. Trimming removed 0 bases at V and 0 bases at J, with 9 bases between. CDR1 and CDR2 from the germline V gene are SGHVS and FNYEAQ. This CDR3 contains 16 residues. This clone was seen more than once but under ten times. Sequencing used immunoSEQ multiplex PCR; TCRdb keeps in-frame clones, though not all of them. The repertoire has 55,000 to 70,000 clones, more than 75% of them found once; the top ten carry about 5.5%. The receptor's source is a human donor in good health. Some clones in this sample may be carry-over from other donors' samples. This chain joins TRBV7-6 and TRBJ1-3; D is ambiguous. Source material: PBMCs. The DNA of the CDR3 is TGTGCCAGCAGCTTAGCCGGGTATGGCTCTGGAAACACCATATATTTT. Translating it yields CASSLAGYGSGNTIYF.